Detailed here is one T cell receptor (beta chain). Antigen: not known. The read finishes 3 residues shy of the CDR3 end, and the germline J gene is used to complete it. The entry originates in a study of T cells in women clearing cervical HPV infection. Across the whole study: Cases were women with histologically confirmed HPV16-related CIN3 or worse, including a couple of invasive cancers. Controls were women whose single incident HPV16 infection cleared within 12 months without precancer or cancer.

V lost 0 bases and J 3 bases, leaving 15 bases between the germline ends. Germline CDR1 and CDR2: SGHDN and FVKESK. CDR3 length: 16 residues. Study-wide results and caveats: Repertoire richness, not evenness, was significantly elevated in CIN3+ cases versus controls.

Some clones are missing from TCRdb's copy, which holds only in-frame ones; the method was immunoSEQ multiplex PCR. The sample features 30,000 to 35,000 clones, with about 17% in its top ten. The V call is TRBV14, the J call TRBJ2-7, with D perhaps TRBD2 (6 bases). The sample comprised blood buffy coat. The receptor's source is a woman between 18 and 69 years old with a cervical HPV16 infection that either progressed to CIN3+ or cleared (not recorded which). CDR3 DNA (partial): TGTGCCAGCAGCCAAGAACGGGCTCACGGGGGCTACGAG. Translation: CASSQERAHGGYE. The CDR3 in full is CASSQERAHGGYEQYF.